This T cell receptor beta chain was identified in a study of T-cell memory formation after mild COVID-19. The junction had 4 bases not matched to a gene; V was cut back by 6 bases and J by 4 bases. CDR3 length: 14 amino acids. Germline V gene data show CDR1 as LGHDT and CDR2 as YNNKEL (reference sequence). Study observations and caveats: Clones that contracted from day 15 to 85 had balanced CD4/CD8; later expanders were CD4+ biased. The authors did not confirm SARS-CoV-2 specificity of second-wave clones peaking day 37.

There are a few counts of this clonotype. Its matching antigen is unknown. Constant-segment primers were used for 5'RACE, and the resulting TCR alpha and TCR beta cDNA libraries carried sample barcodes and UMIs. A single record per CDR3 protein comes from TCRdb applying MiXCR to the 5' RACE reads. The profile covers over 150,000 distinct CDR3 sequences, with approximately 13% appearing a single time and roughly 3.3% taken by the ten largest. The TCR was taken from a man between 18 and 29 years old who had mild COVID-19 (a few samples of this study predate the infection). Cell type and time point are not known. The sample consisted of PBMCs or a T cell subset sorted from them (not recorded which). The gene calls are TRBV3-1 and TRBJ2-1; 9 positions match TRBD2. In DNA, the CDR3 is TGTGCCAGCAGTCCTAGCGGGGTTTACAATGAGCAGTTCTTC. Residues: CASSPSGVYNEQFF.